Following are 22 T cell receptor beta chains from one sample sequenced in a study of T cell changes during pregnancy in multiple sclerosis. TCRdb's copy holds only in-frame clones and misses some; the assay was immunoSEQ multiplex PCR. The table includes approximately 83,000 clones, almost 95% detected once. Source: peripheral blood, taken in the third trimester of pregnancy. These receptors were obtained from a female donor with multiple sclerosis, enrolled in a pregnancy study.

The CDR3 is CASSSLNTGLAGGNEQFF. CDR3 sequence (DNA): TGTGCCAGCAGTTCATTAAACACAGGACTAGCGGGAGGGAATGAGCAGTTCTTC. The J gene is TRBJ2-1, the V gene TRBV27; 15 bases align to TRBD2. Germline V gene sequence: CDR1 MNHEY, CDR2 SMNVEV (reference sequence). J lost 7 bases, V lost 4 bases, and 11 bases had no gene match. The CDR3 contains 18 residues.

The chain is built from TRBV11-3 and TRBJ2-7, with TRBD2 matching 8 bases. The CDR3 spans 14 residues. V shed 5 bases, J shed 3 bases, and the junction held 6 bases outside the gene matches. Germline lookup yields CDR1 SGHNT and CDR2 YENEEA. This chain's CDR3 is CASSRSGLDYEQYF. In DNA form, the CDR3 reads TGTGCCAGCAGCCGTTCGGGACTAGACTACGAGCAGTACTTC. The full variable domain, in which reference TRBV11-3 and TRBJ2-7 provide the parts outside the CDR3, is EAGVVQSPRYKIIEKKQPVAFWCNPISGHNTLYWYLQNLGQGPELLIRYENEEAVDDSQLPKDRFSAERLKGVDSTLKIQPAELGDSAVYLCASSRSGLDYEQYFGPGTRLTVT.

The gene calls are TRBV6-5 and TRBJ2-6; the match to TRBD2 covers 9 bases. The CDR3 length is 16 residues. CDR1 and CDR2 from the germline V gene are MNHEY and SVGAGI. V shed 1 base and J 15 bases; nucleotides not matched to a gene: 13. This CDR3 is CASSYLASGTPNTLTF. CDR3 coding DNA: TGTGCCAGCAGTTACTTGGCTAGCGGGACCCCTAATACCCTGACTTTC.

This chain connects TRBV19 to TRBJ1-3; D gene unclear. Per germline, CDR1 LNHDA and CDR2 SQIVND (reference sequence). This CDR3 spans 19 amino acids. V was trimmed by 4 bases and J by 0 bases, leaving 22 bases between them. The CDR3 loop is CASSRVEAASLSSGNTIYF. The CDR3, as DNA: TGTGCCAGTAGTAGAGTGGAGGCGGCCTCTCTCAGCTCTGGAAACACCATATATTTT.

V usage is TRBV19 and J usage is TRBJ1-5; a possible D gene is TRBD1 (6 bases). V was trimmed by 1 base and J by 6 bases, leaving 19 bases between them. The CDR3 has 17 residues. Germline V gene data show CDR1 as LNHDA and CDR2 as SQIVND (reference sequence). The CDR3, as DNA: TGTGCCAGTAGTATAGGTTTAGGGGACATAGGAAGTCAGCCCCAGCATTTT. Protein: CASSIGLGDIGSQPQHF.

The J gene is TRBJ2-1, the V gene TRBV5-1; 10 bases match TRBD2. Looked up from germline, CDR1 is SGHRS and CDR2 is YFSETQ. The CDR3 sequence is 14 residues long. V dropped 3 bases and J dropped 7; count of bases not matched to a gene: 4. The DNA of the CDR3 is TGCGCCAGCAGCTCTAGCGGGAGTACGAATGAGCAGTTCTTC. Amino acids: CASSSSGSTNEQFF.

The V call is TRBV2, the J call TRBJ2-7; TRBD1 matches at 7 bases. This CDR3 is built from 13 residues. CDR1 SNHLY and CDR2 FYNNEI come from the germline V gene. V gave up 4 bases and J gave up 1 base; unmatched junction bases: 1. The CDR3 nucleotides are TGTGCCAGCAGTGGGACAGGTTCCTACGAGCAGTACTTC. It codes for CASSGTGSYEQYF.

The J gene is TRBJ2-7, the V gene TRBV5-1; maybe TRBD2 (6 bases). V lost 7 bases and J lost 4, with 18 bases in between. The germline CDR1 and CDR2 sequences are SGHRS and YFSETQ. The CDR3 consists of 14 residues. The CDR3 coding sequence is TGCGCCAGCGCGCCGGACGGGGGAGGTTACGAGCAGTACTTC. This sequence encodes CASAPDGGGYEQYF.

The chain has TRBV6-7 and TRBJ1-4, with a weak D call TRBD1 (5 bases). TRBV6-7 falls under the ORF class, with uncertain function. The CDR3 is made up of 13 amino acids. V was shortened by 8 bases and J by 8 bases, with 15 bases between the two germline ends. In nucleotides, the CDR3 is TGTGCCAGCGATGTCAGGGTTCGGGAAAAACTGTTTTTT. This encodes CASDVRVREKLFF.

This clone was detected once. V usage is TRBV7-9 and J usage is TRBJ2-2; 7 bases agree with TRBD1. Looked up from germline, CDR1 is SEHNR and CDR2 is FQNEAQ (reference sequence). After removal of 5 bases from V and 4 bases from J, the junction contained 1 base not matched to a gene. CDR3 length equals 13 residues. DNA of the CDR3: TGTGCCAGCAGCCGACAGGGCACCGGGGAGCTGTTTTTT. Its translation: CASSRQGTGELFF.

This clone came up once. The V and J genes are TRBV14 and TRBJ1-3; tentative D call: TRBD1 (5 bases). The length of the CDR3 is 18 residues. Looked up from germline, CDR1 is SGHDN and CDR2 is FVKESK. Trimming cost V 0 bases and J 0 bases, with 15 bases left between them. CDR3: CASSQEWLGTTSGNTIYF. The CDR3, as DNA: TGTGCCAGCAGCCAAGAATGGCTTGGGACTACCTCTGGAAACACCATATATTTT.

The chain couples TRBV6-5 to TRBJ1-2, with 7 bases aligning to TRBD1. Germline loops: CDR1 MNHEY, CDR2 SVGAGI. Trimming removed 6 bases from V and 6 bases from J; junction bases left unmatched: 1. CDR3 size: 11 residues. The CDR3 DNA follows: TGTGCCAGCAGGGACAGGCATGGCTACACCTTC. Protein: CASRDRHGYTF.

The rearrangement links TRBV1 to TRBJ1-5; the D call in the table, TRBD1, was not verified against the DNA. TRBV1 is recorded as a pseudogene. There are 15 residues in the CDR3. The CDR3 nucleotides are TGCACCAGCAGCGCCGCCCGGGACAGGGCTCTGTCCCAGCATTTT. Amino acid sequence: CTSSAARDRALSQHF.

This clone was observed a single time. This chain uses TRBV5-1 with TRBJ2-2, with 11 bases matching TRBD2. The V gene's germline CDR1 is SGHRS and CDR2 YFSETQ. The ends lost 3 bases at V and 4 bases at J; junction bases unmatched: 8. The CDR3 is 17 residues long. DNA for the CDR3: TGCGCCAGCAGCTCCCTAGCGGGAGGCGGGAGCACCGGGGAGCTGTTTTTT. It translates to CASSSLAGGGSTGELFF.

The gene calls are TRBV29-1 and TRBJ2-7, with 11 nucleotides matching TRBD1. The CDR3 spans 16 residues. Germline CDR1 reads SQVTM; CDR2 reads ANQGSEA. V was clipped by 0 bases and J by 4 bases; unmatched bases: 8. Here the CDR3 reads CSVEDSGTGGGYEQYF. DNA for the CDR3: TGCAGCGTTGAAGATTCGGGGACAGGGGGAGGATACGAGCAGTACTTC.

The chain carries TRBV9 and TRBJ2-2, with TRBD1 matching over 8 bases. Germline V gene lookup returns CDR1 SGDLS and CDR2 YYNGEE. This CDR3 has 13 amino acids. Trimming took 7 bases from V and 5 from J; bases not matched to a gene: 4. The CDR3 reads CASDRGGTGELFF. DNA of the CDR3: TGTGCCAGCGACAGGGGTGGAACCGGGGAGCTGTTTTTT. Combining the CDR3 with reference TRBV9 and TRBJ2-2 gives the whole variable domain DSGVTQTPKHLITATGQRVTLRCSPRSGDLSVYWYQQSLDQGLQFLIQYYNGEERAKGNILERFSAQQFPDLHSELNLSSLELGDSALYFCASDRGGTGELFFGEGSRLTVL.

This clone was detected only a few times. The J gene is TRBJ2-2, the V gene TRBV2, with 10 bases matching TRBD2. Trimming at V came to 5 bases and at J to 1 base, leaving 4 bases not matched to a gene. Germline values: CDR1 SNHLY, CDR2 FYNNEI. The CDR3 is made up of 16 amino acids. CDR3: CASSRLAGVNTGELFF. CDR3 DNA: TGTGCCAGCAGTCGGCTAGCGGGGGTGAACACCGGGGAGCTGTTTTTT.

This sequence joins TRBV7-2 and TRBJ2-7, with 11 bases matching TRBD1. The CDR3 spans 16 residues. Trimming took 1 base from V and 4 from J; bases not matched to a gene: 6. CDR1 and CDR2 (germline): SGHTA, FQGNSA. The CDR3 bases are TGTGCCAGCAGCTTAGATGGGACAGGGGGTAGGTACGAGCAGTACTTC. The encoded protein is CASSLDGTGGRYEQYF.

This chain uses TRBV19 with TRBJ2-5; D call uncertain. The V gene's germline CDR1 is LNHDA and CDR2 SQIVND (reference sequence). Trimming pared 3 bases from V and 5 bases from J, leaving 10 bases between. The CDR3 sequence is 13 residues long. The CDR3 region has the DNA TGTGCCAGTAGTATCGGTAGCACGGAGACCCAGTACTTC. Encoded protein: CASSIGSTETQYF.

The J gene is TRBJ2-1, the V gene TRBV6-6; 11 bases align to TRBD2. This CDR3 contains 14 residues. Looked up from germline, CDR1 is MNHNY and CDR2 is SVGAGI (reference sequence). J was trimmed by 3 bases and V by 5 bases; bases with no gene match: 0. The CDR3 region has the DNA TGTGCCAGCAGTACTAGCGGGGGCTACAATGAGCAGTTCTTC. As protein: CASSTSGGYNEQFF.

As for this clone: Other DNA sequences in this sample translate to the same CDR3. The V gene is TRBV5-1, the J gene TRBJ2-7, with 9 nucleotides matching TRBD1. After removal of 1 base from V and 4 bases from J, the junction contained 3 bases not matched to a gene. Germline V CDR1 and CDR2: SGHRS, YFSETQ. The CDR3 is 14 residues long. CDR3 residues: CASSLSGQGYEQYF. The DNA for the CDR3 is TGCGCCAGCAGCTTGTCCGGACAGGGGTACGAGCAGTACTTC.

In regard to this clone: At the DNA level, this CDR3 is encoded by other sequences in the same sample as well. The rearrangement uses TRBV19 and TRBJ2-1; D remains unclear. CDR3 length: 15 amino acids. V was shortened by 3 bases and J by 0 bases, with 9 bases between the two germline ends. CDR1 is LNHDA, CDR2 SQIVND, per germline (reference sequence). CDR3 bases: TGTGCCAGTAGTATTGCCGGTAGCTCCTACAATGAGCAGTTCTTC. Protein: CASSIAGSSYNEQFF.